One and the same sample provided the 26 T cell receptor beta chains below, sequenced in a study of T cell responses to AZD1222 COVID-19 vaccine. Profiled with immunoSEQ multiplex PCR; TCRdb holds only in-frame clones, not every one. Of around 140,000 clones in the sample, 75% to 95% were seen once. The input for sequencing was peripheral blood, taken 28 days after the second dose of the MenACWY control vaccine. These receptors were obtained from an adult who received the MenACWY meningococcal vaccine as a control.

The V gene is TRBV7-2, the J gene TRBJ1-2; 8 bases are a match to TRBD1. Germline CDR1 SGHTA, CDR2 FQGNSA. V was clipped by 3 bases and J by 4 bases; unmatched bases: 13. This CDR3 has 17 amino acids. The DNA for the CDR3 is TGTGCCAGCAGCTTGGACGACAGGGGCCCTATCCGCTATGGCTACACCTTC. It encodes CASSLDDRGPIRYGYTF.

V and J are TRBV6-5 and TRBJ2-5, with TRBD1 matching 8 bases. This CDR3 has 15 amino acids. Germline V gene lookup returns CDR1 MNHEY and CDR2 SVGAGI. Trimming cost V 6 bases and J 4 bases; bases outside gene matches: 10. The CDR3 spells CASSTGAGGLETQYF. As DNA, the CDR3 is TGTGCCAGCAGCACCGGGGCAGGGGGCTTAGAGACCCAGTACTTC.

J is TRBJ2-7 and V is TRBV7-2; no reliable D call. In germline, CDR1 is SGHTA, CDR2 FQGNSA. The CDR3 is made up of 14 amino acids. The V and J ends lost 1 base and 6 bases respectively, with 13 bases between them. CDR3 sequence: CASSLELALGEQYF. CDR3 coding DNA: TGTGCCAGCAGCTTAGAGTTGGCGTTGGGCGAGCAGTACTTC. Complete variable domain (other parts from reference TRBV7-2 and TRBJ2-7): GAGVSQSPSNKVTEKGKDVELRCDPISGHTALYWYRQSLGQGLEFLIYFQGNSAPDKSGLPSDRFSAERTGGSVSTLTIQRTQQEDSAVYLCASSLELALGEQYFGPGTRLTVT.

This chain joins TRBV12-5 and TRBJ2-3, with 9 bases aligning to TRBD1. CDR3 length: 17 residues. CDR1 is LGHNT and CDR2 is FRNRAP in the germline V gene. Trimming removed 1 base from V and 4 bases from J; junction bases left unmatched: 9. The CDR3 reads CASGLAEQGAGADTQYF. The CDR3, as DNA: TGTGCTAGTGGTTTGGCGGAACAGGGGGCGGGCGCAGATACGCAGTATTTT.

V gene TRBV11-2 combines with J gene TRBJ2-1; 10 bases align to TRBD2. J lost 3 bases, V lost 5 bases, and 4 bases had no gene match. The germline V gene encodes CDR1 SGHAT and CDR2 FQNNGV. The CDR3 covers 15 residues. CDR3 coding DNA: TGTGCCAGCAGCGTTAGGACTAGCGGCTACAATGAGCAGTTCTTC. Protein: CASSVRTSGYNEQFF.

This chain uses TRBV7-2 with TRBJ1-6; D gene uncertain. Trimming cost V 1 base and J 6 bases, with 4 bases left between them. The germline CDR1 and CDR2 sequences are SGHTA and FQGNSA. This CDR3 contains 13 residues. CDR3 sequence: CASSLGVNSPLHF. As DNA, the CDR3 is TGTGCCAGCAGCTTAGGGGTTAATTCACCCCTCCACTTT.

The J gene is TRBJ2-3, the V gene TRBV6-5; tentatively, D is TRBD1 or TRBD2 (6 bases each). V lost 5 bases and J lost 4, with 13 bases in between. The germline CDR1 and CDR2 sequences are MNHEY and SVGAGI. This CDR3 comprises 14 residues. This CDR3 reads CASSPGGRADTQYF. The CDR3 DNA sequence: TGTGCCAGCAGTCCTGGGGGGCGCGCAGATACGCAGTATTTT.

V usage is TRBV27 and J usage is TRBJ1-1; unclear D gene. Germline assignment: CDR1 MNHEY and CDR2 SMNVEV (reference sequence). CDR3 length: 15 residues. V gave up 0 bases and J gave up 3 bases, with 11 bases separating them. The CDR3 DNA reads as TGTGCCAGCAGTTTATCTGGTGGGCTTGACACTGAAGCTTTCTTT. Translation: CASSLSGGLDTEAFF.

The genes are TRBV7-2 and TRBJ2-1; D is ambiguous. V was trimmed by 5 bases and J by 7 bases, leaving 15 bases between them. The CDR3 covers 14 residues. CDR1 and CDR2 (germline): SGHTA, FQGNSA. The CDR3 reads CASSPRSDWNEQFF. The CDR3 nucleotides read TGTGCCAGCAGCCCTCGCTCAGACTGGAATGAGCAGTTCTTC.

The rearrangement links TRBV2 to TRBJ2-5; either TRBD1 or TRBD2 may supply D (5 bases each). This CDR3 is built from 14 residues. V lost 6 bases and J lost 2, with 13 bases in between. CDR1 and CDR2 (germline): SNHLY, FYNNEI. The CDR3 DNA follows: TGTGCCAGCAGCCAGGGACGAAGACAAGAGACCCAGTACTTC. Its translation: CASSQGRRQETQYF.

V usage is TRBV6-6 and J usage is TRBJ2-6; 8 bases are a match to TRBD1. V lost 5 bases and J lost 4; bases outside the gene matches: 19. Looked up from germline, CDR1 is MNHNY and CDR2 is SVGAGI (reference sequence). CDR3 size: 20 residues. This CDR3 reads CASSRSSLVAGGSGANVLTF. CDR3 DNA: TGTGCCAGCAGTCGCAGTTCATTGGTGGCAGGGGGCTCAGGGGCCAACGTCCTGACTTTC.

This clone has only one observation. The chain has TRBV29-1 and TRBJ1-2, with D possibly TRBD1 on 6 matching bases. Germline CDR1 and CDR2: SQVTM and ANQGSEA. The CDR3 runs to 16 residues. The ends were cut back, 3 bases at V and 1 base at J, with 18 bases in the middle. CDR3 in DNA: TGCAGCGTTGACCAGGGGAACCGAATATATAACTATGGCTACACCTTC. This codes for CSVDQGNRIYNYGYTF.

This clone has a single count. This chain joins TRBV19 and TRBJ1-5; D might be TRBD1 (5 bases). This CDR3 has 16 residues. With 1 base removed from V and 12 bases from J, the gap between germline ends came to 22 bases. In germline, CDR1 is LNHDA, CDR2 SQIVND (reference sequence). The CDR3 coding sequence is TGTGCCAGTAGTATAGGGGGGGATCATCTCCCCTTCCGCCAGCATTTT. This encodes CASSIGGDHLPFRQHF.

The chain carries TRBV9 and TRBJ2-3; tentative D call: TRBD2 (5 bases). V lost 4 bases to trimming and J lost 2 bases, with 14 bases between them. Germline V gene data show CDR1 as SGDLS and CDR2 as YYNGEE. The CDR3 runs 15 residues. The DNA of the CDR3 is TGTGCCAGCAGCCCAGCGGTACAGACCACAGATACGCAGTATTTT. Its translation is CASSPAVQTTDTQYF. Together with reference TRBV9 and TRBJ2-3, the CDR3 gives the full variable domain: DSGVTQTPKHLITATGQRVTLRCSPRSGDLSVYWYQQSLDQGLQFLIQYYNGEERAKGNILERFSAQQFPDLHSELNLSSLELGDSALYFCASSPAVQTTDTQYFGPGTRLTVL.

This chain links TRBV29-1 with TRBJ2-3; D tentatively fits TRBD1 or TRBD2 (6 bases each). V was clipped by 2 bases and J by 0 bases, with 9 bases between them. The CDR3 is 14 amino acids. Germline values: CDR1 SQVTM, CDR2 ANQGSEA. The CDR3 reads CSVEKGGSTDTQYF. CDR3 sequence (DNA): TGCAGCGTTGAAAAGGGGGGCAGCACAGATACGCAGTATTTT.

The rearrangement links TRBV10-3 to TRBJ2-1; 15 bases fit TRBD2. J lost 7 bases, V lost 4 bases, and 5 bases had no gene match. The CDR3 loop spans 16 amino acids. Germline CDR1 and CDR2: ENHRY and SYGVKD. The CDR3 region is CAISGSGLAGGNEQFF. In nucleotides, the CDR3 is TGTGCCATCAGTGGCTCCGGACTAGCGGGGGGGAATGAGCAGTTCTTC.

This chain links TRBV28 with TRBJ1-1, with D maybe TRBD1 (5 bases). Per germline, CDR1 MDHEN and CDR2 SYDVKM. The CDR3 is 13 residues long. Trimming took off 6 bases at V and 1 base at J, with 9 bases between the two ends. The CDR3 here is CASSTGQNTEAFF. For the CDR3, the DNA is TGTGCCAGCAGCACCGGACAGAACACTGAAGCTTTCTTT.

The CDR3 sequence is CASSPPSGQLSYEQYF. CDR3 in DNA: TGTGCCAGCTCACCACCGTCCGGACAGCTCAGTTACGAGCAGTACTTC. The V gene is TRBV18, the J gene TRBJ2-7; the D gene is possibly TRBD1 (6 bases). In germline, CDR1 is KGHSH, CDR2 LQKENI. Trimming pared 0 bases from V and 4 bases from J, leaving 16 bases between. The CDR3 is 16 residues long.

The chain links TRBV24-1 to TRBJ1-1; a possible D gene is TRBD1 (6 bases). Trimming removed 2 bases at V and 3 bases at J, with 15 bases between. The CDR3 loop spans 16 amino acids. Germline V gene lookup returns CDR1 KGHDR and CDR2 SFDVKD. CDR3 sequence (DNA): TGTGCCACCAGTGATTCCACAGGGCCGAGGGACACTGAAGCTTTCTTT. Translating it yields CATSDSTGPRDTEAFF.

This rearrangement joins TRBV5-6 to TRBJ2-5, with 8 bases aligning to TRBD1. Germline V gene lookup returns CDR1 SGHDT and CDR2 YYEEEE. This CDR3 comprises 17 residues. V dropped 2 bases and J dropped 2; count of bases not matched to a gene: 11. CDR3 in DNA: TGTGCCAGCAGCTTTACCTCTGTGGACAGGGATCAAGAGACCCAGTACTTC. As protein: CASSFTSVDRDQETQYF.

The rearrangement links TRBV28 to TRBJ1-1, with 9 bases identical to TRBD1. The germline gives CDR1 MDHEN, CDR2 SYDVKM. V dropped 6 bases and J dropped 4; count of bases not matched to a gene: 3. CDR3 length: 13 residues. CDR3 residues: CASSGQGSTEAFF. DNA for the CDR3: TGTGCCAGCAGCGGACAGGGGAGCACTGAAGCTTTCTTT.

The genes are TRBV19 and TRBJ1-5, with D unresolved. Germline CDR1 and CDR2: LNHDA and SQIVND (reference sequence). This CDR3 comprises 13 residues. V lost 7 bases, J lost 4 bases, and 11 bases lay in between. CDR3 sequence: CASKFLGNQPQHF. The CDR3 coding sequence is TGTGCCAGTAAGTTCTTGGGTAATCAGCCCCAGCATTTT.

V usage is TRBV7-9 and J usage is TRBJ2-1, with TRBD2 matching over 11 bases. Germline-derived CDR1 and CDR2 are SEHNR and FQNEAQ (reference sequence). The CDR3 runs 18 residues. J gave up 1 base and V 4 bases, and 9 bases lay outside the gene matches. The DNA of the CDR3 is TGTGCCAGCAGCTCCGACGTAGCGGGAGGGCGGTCCTACAATGAGCAGTTCTTC. Its protein is CASSSDVAGGRSYNEQFF.

The chain uses TRBV3-1 (or the pseudogene TRBV3-2) and TRBJ1-2; 9 nucleotides agree with TRBD1. Trimming cost V 1 base and J 5 bases; bases outside gene matches: 5. CDR1 is LGHDT, CDR2 YNNKEL, per germline (reference sequence). The CDR3 runs to 15 residues. CDR3 nucleotides: TGTGCCAGCAGCCAAGCGGTAGGACAGGGGTATGGCTACACCTTC. Protein: CASSQAVGQGYGYTF.

V usage is TRBV6-5 and J usage is TRBJ2-7; 9 bases line up with TRBD1. Trimming removed 4 bases from V and 4 bases from J; junction bases left unmatched: 8. Germline lookup yields CDR1 MNHEY and CDR2 SVGAGI. This CDR3 spans 15 amino acids. The CDR3 protein is CASSSPGQGLYEQYF. The CDR3 DNA reads TGTGCCAGCAGTTCGCCGGGACAGGGTTTGTACGAGCAGTACTTC.

This rearrangement joins TRBV7-9 to TRBJ1-2; perhaps TRBD1 as D (5 bases). Germline CDR1 reads SEHNR; CDR2 reads FQNEAQ (reference sequence). V was cut by 0 bases and J by 7 bases, with 15 bases left in between. CDR3 length: 15 residues. The DNA for the CDR3 is TGTGCCAGCAGCTTAGCGTCTCTTGGGACGTCTGGCTACACCTTC. Amino acid sequence: CASSLASLGTSGYTF.